Each of the 11 T cell receptor beta chains below was sequenced from the same sample in a study of cytomegalovirus exposure and HLA in healthy donors (dated by TCRdb to about 2017). Library preparation was by the immunoSEQ multiplex PCR assay. For the multiplex PCR, a mixture combining 60 forward primers for TCR Vbeta segments and 13 reverse primers for TCR Jbeta segments was used. This is the immuneACCESS table as TCRdb keeps it, with only in-frame sequences that have V and J called. A part of the clones is gone; compared with another copy, unresolved V genes explain less than half, and the rest is unexplained. Across this sample there are 65,000 to 80,000 clones, with 74% seen only once. The top ten constitute over 7.5% of the sample. Sequencing was performed on PBMCs. Every receptor here comes from a middle-aged man in good health and CMV-seropositive.

The V and J genes are TRBV20-1 and TRBJ1-5, with D unclear. The V and J ends lost 6 bases and 7 bases respectively, with 4 bases between them. This CDR3 is 9 amino acids long. CDR1 is DFQATT, CDR2 SNEGSKA, per germline (reference sequence). This chain's CDR3 is CSAGQPQHF. CDR3 coding DNA: TGCAGTGCCGGGCAGCCCCAGCATTTT.

This clone was seen a single time. The rearrangement uses TRBV27 and TRBJ2-3; 14 positions match TRBD2. The ends lost 6 bases at V and 7 bases at J; junction bases unmatched: 3. The germline gives CDR1 MNHEY, CDR2 SMNVEV (reference sequence). This CDR3 is 14 amino acids long. CDR3 residues: CASRGTSGSNTQYF. Written as DNA, the CDR3 is TGTGCCAGCAGGGGGACTAGCGGGAGCAATACGCAGTATTTT.

The chain uses TRBV4-1 and TRBJ2-2, with TRBD2 matching over 7 bases. CDR3 length: 16 residues. CDR1 is MGHRA, CDR2 YSYEKL, per germline. V was clipped by 2 bases and J by 0 bases; unmatched bases: 3. The CDR3 DNA is TGCGCCAGCAGCCAAAAAAGCGGGACGAACACCGGGGAGCTGTTTTTT. Residues: CASSQKSGTNTGELFF.

This clone occurred once. The chain employs TRBV4-3 and TRBJ2-5; 10 bases agree with TRBD1. The closer fit of TRBJ2-7 to the DNA end suggests the J call may be wrong. Germline CDR1 LGHNA, CDR2 YSLEER. CDR3 length equals 20 residues. CDR3 nucleotide sequence: TGCGCCAGCAGCCAAGATCGGGTGGACGGGGACAGGGGCCAGGGCTACGAGCAGTACTTC. Translated: CASSQDRVDGDRGQGYEQYF.

The chain recombines TRBV6-1 with TRBJ2-4; 8 bases map to TRBD1. This CDR3 has 16 amino acids. With V trimmed by 2 bases and J by 0 bases, 3 bases remained unmatched. Germline CDR1 is MNHNS and CDR2 is SASEGT. This chain's CDR3 is CASSENRGLAKNIQYF. Here the CDR3 DNA reads TGTGCCAGCAGTGAAAACAGGGGGTTAGCCAAAAACATTCAGTACTTC.

This sequence joins TRBV10-1 and TRBJ2-2, with 12 positions matching TRBD1. The CDR3 consists of 15 residues. Germline V gives CDR1 WNHNN, CDR2 SYGVQD (reference sequence). J gave up 6 bases and V 5 bases, and 4 bases lay outside the gene matches. The CDR3 loop is CASSKGTGGPGELFF. As DNA, the CDR3 is TGCGCCAGCAGTAAGGGGACAGGGGGCCCCGGGGAGCTGTTTTTT.

This chain joins TRBV19 and TRBJ2-1; 8 bases agree with TRBD1. Germline-derived CDR1 and CDR2 are LNHDA and SQIVND (reference sequence). Trimming removed 7 bases from V and 9 bases from J; junction bases left unmatched: 17. CDR3 length equals 16 residues. The CDR3 spells CASTPGQGAFGSEQFF. The CDR3 region has the DNA TGTGCCAGTACCCCAGGACAGGGCGCATTCGGCAGTGAGCAGTTCTTC.

The chain couples TRBV6-6 to TRBJ2-2; D not resolved. CDR1 MNHNY and CDR2 SVGAGI come from the germline V gene (reference sequence). The V gene lost 3 bases and the J gene lost 3 bases, with 5 bases spanning the gap. CDR3 size: 13 residues. The CDR3 region has the DNA TGTGCCAGCAGTTATATTGACACCGGGGAGCTGTTTTTT. It translates to CASSYIDTGELFF.

The gene calls are TRBV9 and TRBJ2-1; 7 positions match TRBD2. Germline V gene sequence: CDR1 SGDLS, CDR2 YYNGEE. The V gene end was trimmed by 3 bases and the J gene end by 3 bases; junction bases not matched to a gene: 18. This CDR3 has 19 amino acids. CDR3 in DNA: TGTGCCAGCAGCGGCGGAAGGACTAGAATGTCGGAACGCTACAATGAGCAGTTCTTC. Its translation is CASSGGRTRMSERYNEQFF.

This clone has just a few counts. The chain links TRBV7-2 to TRBJ2-1; 8 nucleotides line up with TRBD2. Per the germline V gene, CDR1 is SGHTA and CDR2 is FQGNSA. V lost 5 bases to trimming and J lost 6 bases; unmatched junction nucleotides: 15. The CDR3 covers 17 residues. CDR3 coding DNA: TGTGCCAGCAGCCCCATTGGTCCGGGAGGGCCTCGCAATGAGCAGTTCTTC. Encoded protein: CASSPIGPGGPRNEQFF.

This sequence joins TRBV10-3 and TRBJ1-1; D unclear. The CDR3 is 13 amino acids. The ends were cut back, 4 bases at V and 1 base at J, with 7 bases in the middle. Germline V gives CDR1 ENHRY, CDR2 SYGVKD. As DNA, the CDR3 is TGTGCCATCAGTGGGGAGGGGAACACTGAAGCTTTCTTT. Translated, it gives CAISGEGNTEAFF.